This T cell receptor beta chain was recorded in a study of neurological immune-mediated disorders. General observations from the study: One cluster of related CDR3 sequences contained, by phylogenetic grouping, the repertoires of 18 of 34 multiple sclerosis patients and formed a possible signature. No CDR3 amino acid sequences recurred among expanded clones across subjects, suggesting private repertoires in all groups.

5'RACE generated cDNA with 10-nucleotide random UMIs. Every sequencing run gave over 190 million TCR-beta sequences, taken from 15-18 subjects. TCRdb redid the calling of the 5' RACE reads with MiXCR, one entry per CDR3 protein. The repertoire has about 71,000 distinct CDR3 sequences, roughly 4.8% of them found once; the top ten carry 6.9%. This clonotype was picked up many times. Its antigen is not known. This CDR3 spans 13 amino acids. With 6 bases removed from V and 10 bases from J, the gap between germline ends came to 18 bases. Germline CDR1 reads SNHLY; CDR2 reads FYNNEI. The chain couples TRBV2 to TRBJ1-1; tentative D call: TRBD1 (6 bases). The source material was PBMCs. This TCR derives from a man aged 25 to 40 with multiple sclerosis. The CDR3 nucleotides are TGTGCCAGCAGGAGGGATACAGGGTTTATAGCTTTCTTT. As protein: CASRRDTGFIAFF. Using reference TRBV2 and TRBJ1-1 for the parts outside the CDR3, the full variable domain is EPEVTQTPSHQVTQMGQEVILRCVPISNHLYFYWYRQILGQKVEFLVSFYNNEISEKSEIFDDQFSVERPDGSNFTLKIRSTKLEDSAMYFCASRRDTGFIAFFGQGTRLTVV.